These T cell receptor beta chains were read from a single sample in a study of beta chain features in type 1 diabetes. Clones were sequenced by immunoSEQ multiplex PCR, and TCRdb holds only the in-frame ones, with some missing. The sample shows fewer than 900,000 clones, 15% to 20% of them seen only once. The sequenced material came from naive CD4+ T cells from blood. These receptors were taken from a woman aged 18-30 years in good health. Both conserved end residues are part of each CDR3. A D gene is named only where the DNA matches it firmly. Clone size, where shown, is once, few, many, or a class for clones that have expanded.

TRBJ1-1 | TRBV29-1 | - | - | TGCAGCGCGACCAGGGGGAACACTGAAGCTTTCTTT | CSATRGNTEAFF
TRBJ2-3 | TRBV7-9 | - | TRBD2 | TGTGCCAGCAGGTCCGGGACTAGCGGGCCCCGACCCCTCACAGATACGCAGTATTTT | CASRSGTSGPRPLTDTQYF
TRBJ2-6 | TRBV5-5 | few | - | TGTGCCAGCAGCTTGGGTACCTCTGGGGCCAACGTCCTGACTTTC | CASSLGTSGANVLTF
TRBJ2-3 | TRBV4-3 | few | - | TGCGCCAGCAGCCAAGATCGGGGGACCACAGATACGCAGTATTTT | CASSQDRGTTDTQYF
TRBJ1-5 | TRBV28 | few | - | TGTGCCAGCAGTTTAGGCGGTCGAACTTATAGCAATCAGCCCCAGCATTTT | CASSLGGRTYSNQPQHF
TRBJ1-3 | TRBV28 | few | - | TGTGCCAGCAGTTTCGCAGGGGCTGGAAACACCATATATTTT | CASSFAGAGNTIYF
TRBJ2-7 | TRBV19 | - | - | TGTGCCAGTAGTTATCGGGGGTCTAAGGCAAACGAGCAGTACTTC | CASSYRGSKANEQYF
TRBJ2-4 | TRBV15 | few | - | TGTGCCACCAGCAGCCGATGGAAGGCAAGCCTAGCCAAAAACATTCAGTACTTC | CATSSRWKASLAKNIQYF
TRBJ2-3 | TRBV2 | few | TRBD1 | TGTGCCAGCAGTGTGCGACAGGGCGGATTTGATACGCAGTATTTT | CASSVRQGGFDTQYF
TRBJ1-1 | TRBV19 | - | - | TGTGCCAGTAGCAAAACTCCAGCGGTAGCCAGGGGACGGACTGAAGCTTTCTTT | CASSKTPAVARGRTEAFF
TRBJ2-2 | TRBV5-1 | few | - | TGCGCCAGCAGCCCGCGTGGAACTAACACCGGGGAGCTGTTTTTT | CASSPRGTNTGELFF
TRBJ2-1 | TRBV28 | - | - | TGTGCCAGCAGTTCCGGGACCTACAATGAGCAGTTCTTC | CASSSGTYNEQFF
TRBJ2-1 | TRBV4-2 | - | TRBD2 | TGTGCCAGCAGCCAAAGACTAGCGGGGGGATACAATGAGCAGTTCTTC | CASSQRLAGGYNEQFF
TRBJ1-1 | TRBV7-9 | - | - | TGTGCCAGCAGCTTACGGGGCGAAACTGAAGCTTTCTTT | CASSLRGETEAFF
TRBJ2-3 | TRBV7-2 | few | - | TGTGCCAGCAGCGTAACTAGCACAGATACGCAGTATTTT | CASSVTSTDTQYF
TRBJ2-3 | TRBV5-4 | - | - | TGTGCCAGCAGCCCGGGGGCGGGGACAGATACGCAGTATTTT | CASSPGAGTDTQYF
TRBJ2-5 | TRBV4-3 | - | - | TGCGCCACTGGCCGGGAGATCCAAGAGACCCAGTACTTC | CATGREIQETQYF
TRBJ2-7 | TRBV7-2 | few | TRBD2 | TGTGCCAGCAGCTTCTATGCGGGAGTTGACGAGCAGTACTTC | CASSFYAGVDEQYF
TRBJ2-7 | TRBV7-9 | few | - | TGTGCCAGCAGCTTATACGGGCAGGGCGAGCAGTACTTC | CASSLYGQGEQYF
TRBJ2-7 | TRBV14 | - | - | TGTGCCAGCAGCCATTCTCTAGCTCCCTACGAGCAGTACTTC | CASSHSLAPYEQYF
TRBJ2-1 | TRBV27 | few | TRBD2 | TGTGCCAGCAGTTTACGAGCGGGGGTCCGCTCCTACAATGAGCAGTTCTTC | CASSLRAGVRSYNEQFF
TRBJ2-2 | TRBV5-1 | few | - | TGCGCCAGCAGCAGGGACGGAACCGGGGAGCTGTTTTTT | CASSRDGTGELFF
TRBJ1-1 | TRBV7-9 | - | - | TGTGCCAGCAGCTTAGCGGGGGGCTCTGAAGCTTTCTTT | CASSLAGGSEAFF
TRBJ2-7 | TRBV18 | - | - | TGTGCCAGCTCACTAGAGGGGGAGCGCTACGAGCAGTACTTC | CASSLEGERYEQYF
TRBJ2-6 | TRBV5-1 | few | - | TGCGCCAGCAGCCTATACTCTGGGGCCAACGTCCTGACTTTC | CASSLYSGANVLTF
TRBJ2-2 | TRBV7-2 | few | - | TGTGCCAGCAGCTCCCGCCCTACCGGGGAGCTGTTTTTT | CASSSRPTGELFF
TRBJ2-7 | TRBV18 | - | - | TGTGCCAGCTCAGAGTACAGGGATGGCGAGCAGTACTTC | CASSEYRDGEQYF
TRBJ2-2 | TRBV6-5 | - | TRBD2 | TGTGCCAGCAGTTACGACAGCGGGGGTACCACCGGGGAGCTGTTTTTT | CASSYDSGGTTGELFF
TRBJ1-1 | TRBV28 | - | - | TGTGCCAGCGGGTTCCTTGACGAGAACACTGAAGCTTTCTTT | CASGFLDENTEAFF
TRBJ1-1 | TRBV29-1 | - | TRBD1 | TGCAGCGTTGGGGGGACAGTGAACACTGAAGCTTTCTTT | CSVGGTVNTEAFF
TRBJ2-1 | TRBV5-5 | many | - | TGTGCCCAAGGGACGGGCTCCTACAATGAGCAGTTCTTC | CAQGTGSYNEQFF
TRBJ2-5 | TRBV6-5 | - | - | TGTGCCATCAGTGATACCCCGGACTACGAGACCCAGTACTTC | CAISDTPDYETQYF
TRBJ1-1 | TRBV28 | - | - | TGTGCCAGCAGTAGCTACACTGAAGCTTTCTTT | CASSSYTEAFF
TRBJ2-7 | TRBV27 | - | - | TGTGCCAGCAGTGATAACGGGTACAACTTCGGGGTCTACGAGCAGTACTTC | CASSDNGYNFGVYEQYF
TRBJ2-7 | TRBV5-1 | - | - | TGCGCCAGCAGCTTGGGAGAGGGGTACAGAAACTCCTACGAGCAGTACTTC | CASSLGEGYRNSYEQYF
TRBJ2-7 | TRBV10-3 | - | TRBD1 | TGTGCCACTACGGGACAGGGGGGGTACGAGCAGTACTTC | CATTGQGGYEQYF
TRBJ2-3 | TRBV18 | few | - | TGTGCCAGCTCACCACGAGGGAAGGCAGATACGCAGTATTTT | CASSPRGKADTQYF
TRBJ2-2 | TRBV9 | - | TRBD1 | TGTGCCAGCAGCGCCGGACAGGGGTACGACACCGGGGAGCTGTTTTTT | CASSAGQGYDTGELFF
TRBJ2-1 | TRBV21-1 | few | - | TGTGCCAGCAGCAAAATTAGGGACAGGGGGTCGAATGAGCAGTTCTTC | CASSKIRDRGSNEQFF
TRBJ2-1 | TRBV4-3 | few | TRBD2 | TGCGCCAGCAGCCAAGAGTTCCTAGCGGGAAGGCAGTTCTTC | CASSQEFLAGRQFF
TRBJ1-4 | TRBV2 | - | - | TGTGCCAGCAGTGAAACGGGACGGCAAACTAATGAAAAACTGTTTTTT | CASSETGRQTNEKLFF
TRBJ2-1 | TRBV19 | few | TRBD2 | TGTGCCAGTAGTGTATCTAGCGGAGACAATGAGCAGTTCTTC | CASSVSSGDNEQFF
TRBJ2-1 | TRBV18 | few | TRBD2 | TGTGCCAGCTCACCTGTAGTACCTAGCGGGAGGGCTCAGTACAATGAGCAGTTCTTC | CASSPVVPSGRAQYNEQFF
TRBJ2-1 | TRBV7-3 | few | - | TGTGCCAGCAGCTTAGGCGCGGCCAATGAGCAGTTCTTC | CASSLGAANEQFF
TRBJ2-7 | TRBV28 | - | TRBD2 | TGTGCCAGCACGGAGTCGGGAGGGCGGGCCTACGAGCAGTACTTC | CASTESGGRAYEQYF
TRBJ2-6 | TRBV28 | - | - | TGTGCCAGCAGCTCCGGGACATCCCTCTCTGGGGCCAACGTCCTGACTTTC | CASSSGTSLSGANVLTF
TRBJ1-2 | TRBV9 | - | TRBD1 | TGTGCCAGCAGCTCAAGACAGGGCTTGCTAGACTATGGCTACACCTTC | CASSSRQGLLDYGYTF
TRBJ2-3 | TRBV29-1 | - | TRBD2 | TGCAGCGTTGAAGGGGGACTAGCTGGCACAGATACGCAGTATTTT | CSVEGGLAGTDTQYF